Here is one T cell receptor (beta chain) with its context. TCRdb's table, derived via immunoSEQ multiplex PCR, lists solely in-frame clones and lacks some. The sample records about 23,000 clones, 60% to 85% being singletons. Brentuximab vedotin exposure varied, and every patient relapsed after autologous stem cell transplantation. The length of the CDR3 is 13 residues. V was clipped by 4 bases and J by 4 bases, with 11 bases between them. Germline assignment: CDR1 KGHSY and CDR2 FQNENV. This sample was included in a study of PD-1 blockade in classical Hodgkin lymphoma. The sequences come from peripheral blood mononuclear cells (PBMCs), collected before the second cycle of nivolumab. The receptor comes from a human donor with classical Hodgkin lymphoma. The rearrangement uses TRBV16 and TRBJ2-7; D may be TRBD1 or TRBD2 (5 bases each). CDR3 region: CASSRRGPYEQYF. CDR3 DNA sequence: TGTGCCAGCAGCCGTCGGGGCCCGTACGAGCAGTACTTC.